These 5 T cell receptor beta chains came from one sample sequenced in a study of Ad26.COV2.S vaccination and SARS-CoV-2 variants. Repertoires were generated with immunoSEQ multiplex PCR, while TCRdb's copy carries only in-frame clones and drops some. The sample records roughly 320,000 clones, around nine tenths being singletons. Treatment meaning: roughly 19 received Ad26.COV2.S at low or high dose, single or two shots; about five received placebo; per-sample allocation not given. Samples analyzed were those drawn on day 63 after the first vaccine or placebo injection. The sample in question was peripheral blood, obtained in a trial of Ad26.COV2.S vaccine versus placebo. Receptor source: a person between 18 and 60 years old who received the Ad26.COV2.S COVID-19 vaccine or a placebo.

This clone was observed once. In the same sample, other DNA sequences code for this CDR3. The V call is TRBV9, the J call TRBJ1-4; D not resolved. The CDR3 runs 15 residues. Germline V gene data show CDR1 as SGDLS and CDR2 as YYNGEE. The V gene lost 0 bases and the J gene lost 0 bases, with 6 bases spanning the gap. DNA for the CDR3: TGTGCCAGCAGCGTAGGCCAGGCAACTAATGAAAAACTGTTTTTT. Amino acid sequence: CASSVGQATNEKLFF.

The V gene is TRBV6-5, the J gene TRBJ1-4; D not resolved. Germline CDR1 and CDR2: MNHEY and SVGAGI. The V end lost 5 bases, the J end lost 8 bases, and 12 bases lay between the germline ends. CDR3 length: 13 amino acids. This CDR3 is CASSQAFGEKLFF. CDR3 DNA: TGTGCCAGCAGTCAGGCCTTTGGCGAAAAACTGTTTTTT.

This clone was detected only once. The chain recombines TRBV29-1 with TRBJ1-4; D is uncertain. Trimming left V 5 bases short and J 4 bases short, with 11 bases between. Germline CDR1 and CDR2: SQVTM and ANQGSEA. The CDR3 spans 13 residues. In DNA form, the CDR3 reads TGCAGCGTTAGCAGGCGTCTTAATGAAAAACTGTTTTTT. This translates into CSVSRRLNEKLFF.

This chain joins TRBV7-2 and TRBJ1-2, with 7 bases that match TRBD1. Germline V gives CDR1 SGHTA, CDR2 FQGNSA. The CDR3 extends over 15 amino acids. Trimming took 5 bases from V and 4 from J; bases not matched to a gene: 10. In nucleotides, the CDR3 is TGTGCCAGCAGCAAAGAGGGCCAGGGGGTCTATGGCTACACCTTC. Translation: CASSKEGQGVYGYTF.

The genes are TRBV7-6 and TRBJ2-1; D uncertain. The germline CDR1 and CDR2 sequences are SGHVS and FNYEAQ. With 1 base removed from V and 2 bases from J, the gap between germline ends came to 9 bases. This CDR3 has 15 residues. CDR3 protein: CASSLEPQAYNEQFF. CDR3 nucleotide sequence: TGTGCCAGCAGCTTAGAACCCCAGGCCTACAATGAGCAGTTCTTC.